A single sample is the source of the 4 T cell receptor beta chains below, sequenced in a study of cytomegalovirus exposure and HLA in healthy donors. Researchers ran the PCR with 60 Vbeta and 13 Jbeta primers. Profiled with immunoSEQ multiplex PCR; TCRdb holds only in-frame clones, not every one. The table has some 200,000 clones, around 89% seen once; the top ten hold about 1%. The source material was PBMCs. These receptors were collected from a young woman in good health and CMV-seronegative.

V usage is TRBV6-5 and J usage is TRBJ1-2, with D uncertain. V lost 0 bases and J 0 bases, leaving 8 bases between the germline ends. Germline CDR1 reads MNHEY; CDR2 reads SVGAGI. This CDR3 comprises 15 residues. The CDR3 DNA reads as TGTGCCAGCAGTTACTCGCGGGCGGCTAACTATGGCTACACCTTC. It is translated as CASSYSRAANYGYTF.

The genes are TRBV9 and TRBJ2-3; the match to TRBD2 covers 13 bases. Germline CDR1 and CDR2: SGDLS and YYNGEE. The J segment lost 4 bases and the V segment lost 4 bases, leaving 15 bases of the junction unmatched. CDR3 size: 19 residues. The DNA for the CDR3 is TGTGCCAGCAGCCCGAGGGCCGGGACTAGCGGGATTAGGGCAGATACGCAGTATTTT. Its protein is CASSPRAGTSGIRADTQYF.

Of note for this clone: The same CDR3 can be traced to other DNA sequences in this sample. This chain links TRBV5-4 with TRBJ2-5; TRBD2 matches 8 bases. Germline CDR1 SGHNT, CDR2 YYREEE (reference sequence). The CDR3 has 13 amino acids. The V gene end was trimmed by 0 bases and the J gene end by 5 bases; junction bases not matched to a gene: 0. CDR3 bases: TGTGCCAGCAGCTTGGCGGGAGGGGAGACCCAGTACTTC. Translation gives CASSLAGGETQYF.

The chain has TRBV7-2 and TRBJ2-6; D possibly corresponds to TRBD1 (5 bases). Germline values: CDR1 SGHTA, CDR2 FQGNSA. CDR3 length: 16 amino acids. The ends were cut back, 3 bases at V and 0 bases at J, with 9 bases in the middle. The CDR3 coding sequence is TGTGCCAGCAGCTTCAGCAGGGTCTCTGGGGCCAACGTCCTGACTTTC. Its protein product is CASSFSRVSGANVLTF.